This T cell receptor beta chain originates from a study of blood T cells in healthy people across ages. Trimming cost V 4 bases and J 5 bases; bases outside gene matches: 9. Germline CDR1 SGHRS, CDR2 YFSETQ. This CDR3 is built from 15 residues. Primed by a sample-barcoded 5' primer and a J-beta primer mix, a second PCR proceeded for roughly 6 to 12 cycles. All cDNA molecules were each tagged by a template-switch adaptor with 12 random nucleotides. TCRdb re-called the 5' RACE reads through MiXCR, storing one row per CDR3 protein. This sample has 1.5 million to 2 million distinct CDR3 sequences, with roughly 32% found just once.

The chain joins TRBV5-1 to TRBJ2-1; TRBD2 matches 7 bases. The material sequenced was blood. This TCR derives from a woman aged 25 to 39 in good health. The CDR3, as DNA: TGCGCCAGCAGCCGGAACCGGGACTATAACAATGAGCAGTTCTTC. Translation: CASSRNRDYNNEQFF.